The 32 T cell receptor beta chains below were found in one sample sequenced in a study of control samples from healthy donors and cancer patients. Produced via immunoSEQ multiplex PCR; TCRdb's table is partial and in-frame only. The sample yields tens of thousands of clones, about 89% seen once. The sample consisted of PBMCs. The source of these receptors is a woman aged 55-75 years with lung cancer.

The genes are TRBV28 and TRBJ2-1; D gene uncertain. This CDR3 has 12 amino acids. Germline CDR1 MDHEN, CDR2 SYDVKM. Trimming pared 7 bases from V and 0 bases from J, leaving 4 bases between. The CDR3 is CASKDSYNEQFF. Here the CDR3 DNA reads TGTGCCAGCAAGGACTCCTACAATGAGCAGTTCTTC.

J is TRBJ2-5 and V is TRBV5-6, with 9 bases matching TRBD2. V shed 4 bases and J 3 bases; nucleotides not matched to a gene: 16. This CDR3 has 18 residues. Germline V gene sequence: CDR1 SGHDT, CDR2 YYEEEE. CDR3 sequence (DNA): TGTGCCAGCAGCCACCTGCGGGGCGGTAGCGGGAGTGAAGAGACCCAGTACTTC. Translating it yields CASSHLRGGSGSEETQYF.

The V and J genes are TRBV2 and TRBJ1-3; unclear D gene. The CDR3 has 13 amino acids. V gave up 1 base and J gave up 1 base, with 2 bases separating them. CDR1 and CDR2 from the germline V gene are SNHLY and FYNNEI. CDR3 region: CASSEGSGNTIYF. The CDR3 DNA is TGTGCCAGCAGTGAAGGGTCTGGAAACACCATATATTTT.

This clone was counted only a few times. This CDR3 reads CASTREEQGRHSPLHF. Written as DNA, the CDR3 is TGTGCCAGCACGCGGGAAGAACAGGGACGCCATTCACCCCTCCACTTT. The chain joins TRBV9 to TRBJ1-6, with D maybe TRBD1 (6 bases). Germline V gene lookup returns CDR1 SGDLS and CDR2 YYNGEE. The CDR3 loop spans 16 amino acids. V lost 6 bases to trimming and J lost 8 bases, with 21 bases between them.

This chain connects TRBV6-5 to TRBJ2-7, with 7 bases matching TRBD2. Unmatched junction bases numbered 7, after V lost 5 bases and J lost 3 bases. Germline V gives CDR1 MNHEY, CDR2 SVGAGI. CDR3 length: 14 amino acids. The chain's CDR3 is CASSPGEGLYEQYF. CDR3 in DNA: TGTGCCAGCAGTCCCGGGGAGGGTCTCTACGAGCAGTACTTC.

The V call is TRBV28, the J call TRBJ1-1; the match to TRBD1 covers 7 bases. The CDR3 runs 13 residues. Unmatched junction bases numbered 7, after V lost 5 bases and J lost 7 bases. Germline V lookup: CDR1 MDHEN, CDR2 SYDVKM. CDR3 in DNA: TGTGCCAGCAGTCTCGGGACAGCCGGTGAAGCTTTCTTT. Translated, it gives CASSLGTAGEAFF.

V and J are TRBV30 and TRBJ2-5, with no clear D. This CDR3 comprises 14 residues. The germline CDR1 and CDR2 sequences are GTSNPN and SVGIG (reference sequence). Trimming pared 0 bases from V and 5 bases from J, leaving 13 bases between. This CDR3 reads CAWSVIVGSETQYF. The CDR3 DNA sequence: TGTGCCTGGAGTGTAATTGTGGGGTCTGAGACCCAGTACTTC.

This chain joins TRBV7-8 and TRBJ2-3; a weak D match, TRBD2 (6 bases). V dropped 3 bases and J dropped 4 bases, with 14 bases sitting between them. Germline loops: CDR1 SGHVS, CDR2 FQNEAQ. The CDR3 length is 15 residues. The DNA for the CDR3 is TGTGCCAGCAGCTTGAGAAGGGAGGAGGCAGATACGCAGTATTTT. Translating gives CASSLRREEADTQYF.

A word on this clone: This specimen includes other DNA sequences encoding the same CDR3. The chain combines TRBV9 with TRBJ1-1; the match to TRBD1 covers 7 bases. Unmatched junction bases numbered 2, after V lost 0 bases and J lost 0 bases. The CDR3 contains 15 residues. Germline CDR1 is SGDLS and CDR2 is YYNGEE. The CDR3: CASSVGGQLNTEAFF. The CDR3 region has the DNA TGTGCCAGCAGCGTAGGGGGACAGCTGAACACTGAAGCTTTCTTT.

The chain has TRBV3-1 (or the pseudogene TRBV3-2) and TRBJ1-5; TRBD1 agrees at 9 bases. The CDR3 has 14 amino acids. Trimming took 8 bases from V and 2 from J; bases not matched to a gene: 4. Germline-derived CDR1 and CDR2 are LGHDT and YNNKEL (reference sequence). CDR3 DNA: TGTGCCAGCGGGACAGGGTCCGGCAATCAGCCCCAGCATTTT. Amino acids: CASGTGSGNQPQHF.

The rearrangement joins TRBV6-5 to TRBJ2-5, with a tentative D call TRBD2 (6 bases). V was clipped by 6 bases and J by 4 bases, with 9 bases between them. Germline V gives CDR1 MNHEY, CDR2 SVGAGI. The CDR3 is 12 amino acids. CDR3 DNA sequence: TGTGCCAGCAGAGGACTATCAGAGACCCAGTACTTC. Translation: CASRGLSETQYF.

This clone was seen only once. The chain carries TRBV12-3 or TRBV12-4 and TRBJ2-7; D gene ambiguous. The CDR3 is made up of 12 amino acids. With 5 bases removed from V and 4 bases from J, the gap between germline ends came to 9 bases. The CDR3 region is CASSLTLYEQYF. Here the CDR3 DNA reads TGTGCCAGCAGTCTGACACTTTACGAGCAGTACTTC.

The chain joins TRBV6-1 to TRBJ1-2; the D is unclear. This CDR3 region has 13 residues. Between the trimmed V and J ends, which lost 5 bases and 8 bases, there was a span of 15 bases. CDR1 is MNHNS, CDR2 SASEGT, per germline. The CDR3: CASSPKLTAGYTF. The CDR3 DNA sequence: TGTGCCAGCAGTCCAAAACTAACAGCGGGCTACACCTTC.

The CDR3 bases are TGTGCCAGCAGTTACGGGGGAGGTCCTCAAGAGACCCAGTACTTC. Translated: CASSYGGGPQETQYF. This chain connects TRBV6-2 or TRBV6-3 to TRBJ2-5; weak D call: TRBD2 (6 bases). The germline CDR1 and CDR2 sequences are MNHEY and SVGEGT. The CDR3 extends over 15 amino acids. V lost 2 bases and J lost 2, with 12 bases in between.

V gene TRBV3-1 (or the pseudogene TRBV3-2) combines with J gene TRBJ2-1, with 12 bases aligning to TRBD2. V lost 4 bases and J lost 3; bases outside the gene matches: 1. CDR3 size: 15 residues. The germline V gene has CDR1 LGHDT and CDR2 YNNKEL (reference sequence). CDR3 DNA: TGTGCCAGCAGCCCGACTAGCGGGAGCTACAATGAGCAGTTCTTC. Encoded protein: CASSPTSGSYNEQFF.

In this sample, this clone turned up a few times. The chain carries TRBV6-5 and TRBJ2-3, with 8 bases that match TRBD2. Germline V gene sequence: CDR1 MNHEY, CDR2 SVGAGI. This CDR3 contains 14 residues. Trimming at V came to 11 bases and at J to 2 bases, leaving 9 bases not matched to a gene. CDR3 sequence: CAVRAGAYTDTQYF. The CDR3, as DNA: TGTGCCGTACGAGCGGGGGCCTACACAGATACGCAGTATTTT.

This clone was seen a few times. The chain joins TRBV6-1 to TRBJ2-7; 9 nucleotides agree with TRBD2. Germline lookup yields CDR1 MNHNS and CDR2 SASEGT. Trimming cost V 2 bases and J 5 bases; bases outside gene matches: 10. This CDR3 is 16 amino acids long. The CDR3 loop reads CASSELQGLARDEQYF. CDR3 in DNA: TGTGCCAGCAGTGAACTCCAGGGACTAGCCCGGGACGAGCAGTACTTC.

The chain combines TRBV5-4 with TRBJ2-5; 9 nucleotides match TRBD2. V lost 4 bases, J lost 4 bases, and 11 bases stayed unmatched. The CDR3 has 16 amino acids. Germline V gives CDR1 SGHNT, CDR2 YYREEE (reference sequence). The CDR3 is CASSITRTSEGETQYF. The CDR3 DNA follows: TGTGCCAGCAGCATTACTCGGACTAGCGAGGGAGAGACCCAGTACTTC.

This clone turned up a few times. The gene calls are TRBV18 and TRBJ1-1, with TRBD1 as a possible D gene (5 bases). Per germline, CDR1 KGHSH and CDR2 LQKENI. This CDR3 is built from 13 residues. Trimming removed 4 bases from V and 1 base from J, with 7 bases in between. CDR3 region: CASSLTENTEAFF. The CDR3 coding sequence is TGTGCCAGCTCACTGACAGAGAACACTGAAGCTTTCTTT.

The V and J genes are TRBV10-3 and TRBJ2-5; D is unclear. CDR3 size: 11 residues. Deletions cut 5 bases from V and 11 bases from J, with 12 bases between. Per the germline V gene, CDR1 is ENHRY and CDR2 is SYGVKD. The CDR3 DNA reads TGTGCCATCAGTTTGGGCGGCCCACAGTACTTC. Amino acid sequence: CAISLGGPQYF.

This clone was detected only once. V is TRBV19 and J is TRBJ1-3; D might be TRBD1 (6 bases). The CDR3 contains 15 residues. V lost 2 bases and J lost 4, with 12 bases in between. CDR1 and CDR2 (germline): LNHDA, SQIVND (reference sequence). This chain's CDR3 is CASSISRGSGNTIYF. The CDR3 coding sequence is TGTGCCAGTAGTATATCCAGGGGATCCGGAAACACCATATATTTT.

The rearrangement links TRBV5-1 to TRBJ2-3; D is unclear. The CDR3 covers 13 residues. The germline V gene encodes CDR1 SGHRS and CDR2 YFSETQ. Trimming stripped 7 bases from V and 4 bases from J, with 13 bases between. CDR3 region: CASSEVGADTQYF. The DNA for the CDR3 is TGCGCCAGCTCCGAAGTTGGGGCAGATACGCAGTATTTT.

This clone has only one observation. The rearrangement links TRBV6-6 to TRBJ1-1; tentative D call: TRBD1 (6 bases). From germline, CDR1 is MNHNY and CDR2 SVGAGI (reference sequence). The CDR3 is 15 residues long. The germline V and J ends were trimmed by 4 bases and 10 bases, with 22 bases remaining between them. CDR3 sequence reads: CASSSITGSPLGAFF. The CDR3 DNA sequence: TGTGCCAGCAGTTCTATTACAGGGTCACCACTGGGAGCTTTCTTT.

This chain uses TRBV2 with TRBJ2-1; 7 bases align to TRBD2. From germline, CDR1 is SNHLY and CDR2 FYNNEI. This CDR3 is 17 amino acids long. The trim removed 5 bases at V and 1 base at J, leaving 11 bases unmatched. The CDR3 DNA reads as TGTGCCAGCAGTCGACCGGGCGGGAGCGGATCCTACAATGAGCAGTTCTTC. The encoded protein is CASSRPGGSGSYNEQFF.

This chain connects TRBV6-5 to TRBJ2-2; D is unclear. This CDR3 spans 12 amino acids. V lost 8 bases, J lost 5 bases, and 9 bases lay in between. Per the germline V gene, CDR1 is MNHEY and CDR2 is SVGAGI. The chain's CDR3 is CASALRTGELFF. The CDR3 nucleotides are TGTGCCAGCGCCCTTCGAACCGGGGAGCTGTTTTTT.

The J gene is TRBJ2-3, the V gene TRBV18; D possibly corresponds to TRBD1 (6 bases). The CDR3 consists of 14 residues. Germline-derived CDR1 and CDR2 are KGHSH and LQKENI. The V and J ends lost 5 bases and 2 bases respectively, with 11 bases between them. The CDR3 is CASSAGQSTDTQYF. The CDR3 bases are TGTGCCAGCTCAGCAGGACAGTCCACAGATACGCAGTATTTT. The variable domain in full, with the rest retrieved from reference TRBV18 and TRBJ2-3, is NAGVMQNPRHLVRRRGQEARLRCSPMKGHSHVYWYRQLPEEGLKFMVYLQKENIIDESGMPKERFSAEFPKEGPSILRIQQVVRGDSAAYFCASSAGQSTDTQYFGPGTRLTVL.

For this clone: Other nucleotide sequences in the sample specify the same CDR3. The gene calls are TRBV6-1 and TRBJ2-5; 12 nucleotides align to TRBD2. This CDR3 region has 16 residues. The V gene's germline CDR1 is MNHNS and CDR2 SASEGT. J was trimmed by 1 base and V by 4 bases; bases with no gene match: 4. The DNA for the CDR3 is TGTGCCAGCAGTGTGCCGGGACTAGCGGGCCAAGAGACCCAGTACTTC. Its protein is CASSVPGLAGQETQYF.

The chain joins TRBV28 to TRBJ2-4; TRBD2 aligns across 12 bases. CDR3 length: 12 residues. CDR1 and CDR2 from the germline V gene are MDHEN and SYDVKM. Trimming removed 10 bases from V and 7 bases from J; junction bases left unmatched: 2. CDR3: CATGTSGNIQYF. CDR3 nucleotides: TGTGCCACCGGGACTAGCGGGAACATTCAGTACTTC.

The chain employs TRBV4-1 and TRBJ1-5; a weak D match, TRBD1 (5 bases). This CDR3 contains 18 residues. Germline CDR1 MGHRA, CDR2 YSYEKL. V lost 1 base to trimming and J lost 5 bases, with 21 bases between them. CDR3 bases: TGCGCCAGCAGCCAAGTAACCCCGGGACCCCTAAACTATCAGCCCCAGCATTTT. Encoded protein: CASSQVTPGPLNYQPQHF.

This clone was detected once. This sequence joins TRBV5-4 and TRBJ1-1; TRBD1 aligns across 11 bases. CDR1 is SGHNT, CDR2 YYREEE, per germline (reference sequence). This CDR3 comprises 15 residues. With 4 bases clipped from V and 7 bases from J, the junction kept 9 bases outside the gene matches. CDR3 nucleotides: TGTGCCAGCAGCGGGACAGGGGGTGGTATTGGTGAAGCTTTCTTT. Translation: CASSGTGGGIGEAFF.

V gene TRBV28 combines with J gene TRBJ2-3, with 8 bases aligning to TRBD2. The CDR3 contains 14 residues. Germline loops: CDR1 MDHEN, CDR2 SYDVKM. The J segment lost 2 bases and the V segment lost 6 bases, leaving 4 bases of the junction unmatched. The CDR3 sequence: CASSPGLVTDTQYF. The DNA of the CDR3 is TGTGCCAGCAGCCCGGGACTAGTCACAGATACGCAGTATTTT.

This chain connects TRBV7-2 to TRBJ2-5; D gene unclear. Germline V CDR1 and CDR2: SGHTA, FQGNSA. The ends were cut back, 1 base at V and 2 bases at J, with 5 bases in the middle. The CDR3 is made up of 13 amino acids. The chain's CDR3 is CASSLGIQETQYF. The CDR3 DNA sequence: TGTGCCAGCAGCTTAGGGATTCAAGAGACCCAGTACTTC.